This TCR beta chain was found in a study of OX40 agonist ivuxolimab in advanced cancers. Repertoires were generated with immunoSEQ multiplex PCR, while TCRdb's copy carries only in-frame clones and drops some. The data show tens of thousands of clones, about 94% seen once. This sequence originates from an adult with an advanced solid tumor such as melanoma, head and neck, liver or kidney cancer. This sample comprised CD4+ or CD8+ T cells sorted from blood, obtained in a trial of the OX40 agonist ivuxolimab.

The CDR3: CASGHVLGSSYNEQFF. CDR3 nucleotides: TGCGCCAGCGGACACGTACTGGGTAGCTCGTACAATGAGCAGTTCTTC. The V gene is TRBV4-3, the J gene TRBJ2-1; perhaps TRBD1 as D (5 bases). The CDR3 runs 16 residues. Deletions cut 8 bases from V and 4 bases from J, with 21 bases between. The germline V gene has CDR1 LGHNA and CDR2 YSLEER.